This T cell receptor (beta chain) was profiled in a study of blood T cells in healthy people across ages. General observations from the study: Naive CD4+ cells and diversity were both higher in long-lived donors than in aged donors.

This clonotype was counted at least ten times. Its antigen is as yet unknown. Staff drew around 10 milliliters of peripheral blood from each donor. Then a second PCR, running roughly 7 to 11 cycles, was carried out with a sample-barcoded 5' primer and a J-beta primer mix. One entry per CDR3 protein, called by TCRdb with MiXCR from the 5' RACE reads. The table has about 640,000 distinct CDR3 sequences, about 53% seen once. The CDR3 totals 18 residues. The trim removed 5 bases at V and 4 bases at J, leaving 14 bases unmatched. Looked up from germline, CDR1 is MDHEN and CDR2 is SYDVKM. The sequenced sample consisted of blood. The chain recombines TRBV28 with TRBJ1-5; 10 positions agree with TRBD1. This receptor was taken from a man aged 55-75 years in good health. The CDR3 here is CASSTVLGTGEANQPQHF. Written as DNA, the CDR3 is TGTGCCAGCAGTACCGTTCTAGGGACAGGGGAGGCTAATCAGCCCCAGCATTTT.